This T cell receptor beta chain originates from a study of cytomegalovirus exposure and HLA in healthy donors (dated by TCRdb to the late 2010s). With respect to the entire study: According to an earlier analysis of a few hundred of the donors, 200 million or so T cells yielded 120 million or so unique TCR beta sequences and approximately 280 Gb of sequence data. Roughly five DR-DQ haplotypes were treated as single units for association and clustering because of strong linkage in the cohort. Among the roughly 400 genotyped donors, 75% to 90% belonged to the genetic ancestry cluster associated with self-reported Caucasian donors. An early release covering over 500 HLA-typed donors comprised approximately 290 gigabases of sequencing data and about 90 million unique TCR sequences. The number of donors typed differed by locus, with about 629-630 for A, B, C, DRB1 and DQB1, 522 for DQA1, about 610 for DPA1, and around 430 for DPB1. Using immunosequencing, the study profiled T cell repertoires from 640 or so subjects and related those repertoires to cytomegalovirus serostatus. In addition to the first cohort of 500 to 850 subjects, a separate validation cohort of approximately 110 different subjects was used. In a later analysis, previously published TCR beta repertoires from fewer than 750 donors were re-analyzed and high-resolution HLA genotyping was added so that TCR occurrence patterns could be studied. Alongside the repertoire data, information on donor age, sex, ethnicity and CMV serostatus was compiled. An earlier analysis of fewer than 700 of the donors applied high-throughput TCR beta sequencing to assess whether each TCR beta V gene segment acted as functional or pseudogenic. Class I and class II HLA loci were covered by the typing at four-digit resolution. Genome-wide SNP genotypes for about three fifths of the roughly 670 donors were used in a later genetic analysis, which treated that subset as a discovery cohort. The later analysis used no new phenotypic data to find candidate immune exposures, relying instead on TCR beta sequences and their occurrence across donors. Among 398 genotyped donors of the cohort, an average of 235,054 unique TCR beta nucleotide sequences were sequenced per donor, 15% to 20% of them non-productive. Every discovery cohort repertoire had been produced on one sequencing platform. To predict cytomegalovirus infection status, the study brought together high-throughput TCR immunosequencing, statistical association of individual TCRs with disease status, and machine learning. The study was designed to test whether signatures of past pathogen exposure could be identified by cataloging public T cell receptors.

The cohort was made up of approximately 670 healthy bone marrow donors. Cohort members were all nominally healthy when sampled, although unrecorded immune exposures were likely present. The donor tested CMV seropositive and was one of the 289 seropositive cohort members. A peripheral blood sample was provided by each donor, and peripheral blood mononuclear cells were used for TCR beta sequencing. The Qiagen DNeasy Blood Extraction Kit was used to extract genomic DNA from the blood cell samples. A word on this clone: It has no known antigen specificity. No qualities accompany the bases; no much larger clone lies one base away.

The full study reports these points: Because HLA typing was missing for some donors at each locus, association tests included only the typed subset. Most TCR sequences were observed very rarely across donors, whereas some public TCRs were present in many individuals. The presence/absence analyses assumed that sequencing depth was roughly uniform across donors, and that assumption may not be true. In a later analysis, several top co-occurrence clusters were reported to appear linked to parvovirus B19, influenza, CMV and Epstein-Barr virus. In vitro tests confirmed that a few of the cytomegalovirus-associated TCR beta chains recognize cytomegalovirus antigens. The authors suggested that the approach could potentially be extended to other disease states and immunological phenotypes. The classifier was reported to diagnose cytomegalovirus status with high specificity and sensitivity in both the original cohort and the validation cohort. A group of highly shared sequence variants was considered likely to be a technical artifact of the sequencing pipeline. According to a later genetic analysis, donors in an Asian-associated ancestry cluster had fewer N-insertions in productive TCRs than the roughly 700-donor mean. The 87-base-pair reads could not distinguish some IMGT-functional V segments, including TRBV6-2 and TRBV6-3, so those segments were excluded. Linkage disequilibrium might explain the correlated functional status among segregating V segments, but an unknown experimental factor could not be ruled out. Immune exposure information for the cohort was limited to CMV serostatus. In a later genetic analysis, a missense DCLRE1C variant was associated with V-gene and J-gene trimming of TCR beta chains, and the association was replicated in an independent cohort. When HLA alleles, especially DR and DQ, strongly co-occurred, TCR associations were difficult to assign to individual alleles. A later analysis associated about 16,000 TCR beta sequences with specific HLA alleles at a false discovery rate of 0.05. Broadly in line with IMGT annotations, most TCR beta V segments showed up in productive rearrangements about 87% or about 30% of the time in an earlier analysis of 450 to 600 of the donors. Only TCR beta chains were sequenced in this cohort, and the absence of alpha or paired-chain data limited detectable features. According to a later analysis, most CMV-associated TCR beta chains appeared to be HLA-restricted, and the HLA associations seemed to be driven largely by CMV exposure. In a later analysis, TCR association rates were found to vary across HLA loci, with the most associated TCRs seen for DRB1 alleles and the fewest for HLA-C alleles. Because counts were too low, roughly 16 rarely observed V segments, including chromosome 9 orphons, were left out of the earlier analysis of 587 of the donors. In a later analysis, HLA-associated TCR beta chains showed more clonal expansion and lower generation probabilities than non-associated chains that were equally common. A further reported finding was that TCR beta sequences accurately predicted the HLA-A and HLA-B alleles for most subjects in the first cohort. In the study, around 160 TCR beta chains were listed as associated with cytomegalovirus.

The method was the immunoSEQ multiplex PCR assay. For the multiplex PCR, a mixture combining 60 forward primers for TCR Vbeta segments and 13 reverse primers for TCR Jbeta segments was used. The CDR3 region of rearranged TCR beta genes was amplified from genomic DNA with a multiplex PCR assay. On the Illumina HiSeq System, the amplified TCR beta libraries were sequenced as 87-base-pair reads. The paper's processing steps were these. Across the 500 to 850 repertoires, a later analysis counted around 80 million unique TCR beta chains, approximately 12 million of which were shared by at least two donors. To remove PCR and sequencing errors, raw reads were error-corrected and collapsed into unique sequences using a nearest-neighbor algorithm that merged closely related sequences. CDR3 sequences were aligned to IMGT reference sequences to assign V, D and J gene segments. Each retained sequence needed at least a six-nucleotide match to both a V gene segment and a J gene segment. A rearrangement was called productive if the CDR3 had no stop codons and remained in frame with V and J, and every other rearrangement was called non-productive. Following IMGT convention, CDR3 was defined as the stretch from the second conserved V-encoded cysteine up to the conserved J-encoded phenylalanine. Sequences without an unambiguous match to a single V gene segment were excluded from the earlier analysis of several hundred of the donors. In an earlier analysis of 587 of the donors, a V segment was called functional when productive rearrangements were above 56.7%, and segregating when the standard deviation between donors exceeded 5%. A statistical classification framework was built for diagnosing cytomegalovirus status from the catalog of TCR beta chain sequences. In a later analysis, V and J genes were assigned by comparing TCR nucleotide sequences against IMGT/GENE-DB human TR gene sequences. The TCRdist pipeline was used in a later analysis to assign CDR3 sequences and most-parsimonious VDJ recombination scenarios. A later analysis defined each TCR beta chain by its CDR3 amino acid sequence plus V-gene family, and excluded reads lacking a unique V-gene family. In a later analysis, approximately 590 highly shared, low-generation-probability nucleotide sequences were removed to address suspected cross-contamination and a sequencing artifact. For each public chain, a later analysis derived a clonal expansion index from normalized ranks of inferred template counts within each repertoire. A later analysis computed generation probabilities with a VDJ recombination model fitted to out-of-frame rearrangements, and checked the results against IGoR. In a later analysis, TCR-TCR, TCR-HLA and TCR-CMV co-occurrence was scored with hypergeometric tests, and a repertoire-size bias correction was applied to TCR pairs. A later analysis estimated false discovery rates by permuting HLA or CMV assignments 20 times. In a later analysis, co-occurring TCRs were grouped using DBSCAN, with TCRdist sequence similarity added in when clustering inside HLA-allele-positive subsets. Co-occurrence clustering excluded repertoires with fewer than 30,000 or more than 120,000 public chains, plus five with anomalous nucleotide sharing. TCRdb provides this immuneACCESS table in a form limited to in-frame rearrangements. Some clones are lacking; in checked studies, under half of them reflect an unresolved V gene, and why the rest are absent is not known. The V and J calls and clone size were taken over from that table, and D and trimming were inferred from the DNA. The sample table records tens of thousands of clones; 81% of these occur just once. Approximately 1.3% of the sample rests with the top ten.

Taken from the germline V gene (reference sequence), the CDR1 and CDR2 loops are LNHNV and YYDKDF. Trimming accounts for 0 bases at V and 5 bases at J, while the number of junction bases matched to no gene is 12. The CDR3 covers 17 residues, taking in both the cysteine and the phenylalanine. Only the CDR3 DNA stays, 51 bases, in frame from base 1. Sequenced: PBMCs. The rearranged segments are TRBV15 and TRBJ2-7, with 8 middle bases fitting TRBD2. The TCR originated in a girl aged 2 to 9 in good health and CMV-seropositive. The nucleotide sequence is TGTGCCACCAGCAGAGATCGCACGACTAGCGCATTAGACGAGCAGTACTTC. This codes for CATSRDRTTSALDEQYF.